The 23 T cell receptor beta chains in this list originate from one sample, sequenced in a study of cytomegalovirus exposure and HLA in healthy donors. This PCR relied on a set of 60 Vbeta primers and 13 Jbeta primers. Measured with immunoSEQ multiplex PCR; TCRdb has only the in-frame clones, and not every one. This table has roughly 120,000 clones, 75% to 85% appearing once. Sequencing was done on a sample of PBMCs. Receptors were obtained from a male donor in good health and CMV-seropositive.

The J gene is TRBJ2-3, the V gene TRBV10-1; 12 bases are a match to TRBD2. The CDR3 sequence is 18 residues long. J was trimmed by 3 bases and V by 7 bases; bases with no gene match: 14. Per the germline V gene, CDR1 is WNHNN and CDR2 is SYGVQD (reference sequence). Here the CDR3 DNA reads TGCGCCAGCATCTCTTCCGGGACTAGCGGGTCGGCGACAGATACGCAGTATTTT. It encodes CASISSGTSGSATDTQYF.

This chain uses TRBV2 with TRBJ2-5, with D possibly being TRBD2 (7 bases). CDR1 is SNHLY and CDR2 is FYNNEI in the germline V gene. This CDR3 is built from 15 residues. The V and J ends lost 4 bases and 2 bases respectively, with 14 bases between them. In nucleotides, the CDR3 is TGTGCCAGCAGTGTAGGGGGGGCGCGGCAAGAGACCCAGTACTTC. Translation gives CASSVGGARQETQYF.

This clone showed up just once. Written as DNA, the CDR3 is TGTGCCAGCAGCTTGGGTGCAAGCGGGAGGGCCGGCGAGCAGTACTTC. Its protein product is CASSLGASGRAGEQYF. The chain joins TRBV5-4 to TRBJ2-7, with TRBD2 matching 10 bases. Trimming at V came to 0 bases and at J to 6 bases, leaving 9 bases not matched to a gene. Germline V lookup: CDR1 SGHNT, CDR2 YYREEE (reference sequence). The CDR3 runs 16 residues.

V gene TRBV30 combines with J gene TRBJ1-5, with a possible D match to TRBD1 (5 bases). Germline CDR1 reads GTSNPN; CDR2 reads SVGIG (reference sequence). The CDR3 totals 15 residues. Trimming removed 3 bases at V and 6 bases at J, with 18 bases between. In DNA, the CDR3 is TGTGCCTGGAGGTCGGGCGGGGCCATGGGTCAGCCCCAGCATTTT. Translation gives CAWRSGGAMGQPQHF.

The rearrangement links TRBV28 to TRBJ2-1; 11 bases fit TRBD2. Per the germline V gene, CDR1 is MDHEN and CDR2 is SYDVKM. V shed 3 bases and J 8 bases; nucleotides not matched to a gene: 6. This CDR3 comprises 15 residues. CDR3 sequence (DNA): TGTGCCAGCAGTTTCGATACTAGCGGGAGCTATGAGCAGTTCTTC. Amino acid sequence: CASSFDTSGSYEQFF.

CDR3 in amino acids: CASSYSRADSGEQYF. As DNA, the CDR3 is TGTGCCAGCAGTTACTCGAGGGCAGACTCGGGGGAGCAGTACTTC. The chain recombines TRBV6-5 with TRBJ2-7; TRBD2 might be the D (5 bases). V gave up 0 bases and J gave up 7 bases, with 16 bases separating them. The germline CDR1 and CDR2 sequences are MNHEY and SVGAGI. CDR3 size: 15 residues.

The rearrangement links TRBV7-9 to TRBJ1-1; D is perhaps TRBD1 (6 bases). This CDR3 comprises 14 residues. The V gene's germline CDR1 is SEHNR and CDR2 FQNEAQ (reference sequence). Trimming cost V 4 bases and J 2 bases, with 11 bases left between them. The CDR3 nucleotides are TGTGCCAGCAGCTCCACGGACAGTAACACTGAAGCTTTCTTT. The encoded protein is CASSSTDSNTEAFF.

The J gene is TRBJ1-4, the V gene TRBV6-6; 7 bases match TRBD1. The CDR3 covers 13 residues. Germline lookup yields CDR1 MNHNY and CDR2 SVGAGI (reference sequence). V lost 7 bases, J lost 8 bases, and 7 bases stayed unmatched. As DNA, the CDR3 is TGTGCCAGCACTACAGGGGTTATCGAAAAACTGTTTTTT. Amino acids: CASTTGVIEKLFF.

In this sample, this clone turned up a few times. This CDR3 reads CASSLYGVATPDTQYF. The CDR3 DNA is TGTGCCAGCAGCTTGTATGGAGTAGCGACCCCAGATACGCAGTATTTT. J is TRBJ2-3 and V is TRBV5-4; D possibly corresponds to TRBD2 (5 bases). The CDR3 is 16 residues long. Germline V gives CDR1 SGHNT, CDR2 YYREEE (reference sequence). V was pared by 1 base and J by 4 bases, with 16 bases between.

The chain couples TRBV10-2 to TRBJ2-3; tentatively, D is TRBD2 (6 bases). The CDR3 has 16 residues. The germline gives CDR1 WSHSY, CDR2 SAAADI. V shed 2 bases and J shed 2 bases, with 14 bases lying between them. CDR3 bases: TGCGCCAGCAGTGAGCCCGGGACTCGCCTCACAGATACGCAGTATTTT. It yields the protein CASSEPGTRLTDTQYF.

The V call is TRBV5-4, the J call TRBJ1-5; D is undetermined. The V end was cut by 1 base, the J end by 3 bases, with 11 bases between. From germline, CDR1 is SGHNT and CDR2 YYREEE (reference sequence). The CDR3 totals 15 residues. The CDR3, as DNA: TGTGCCAGCAGCTTGTTTGAGGGTGACAATCAGCCCCAGCATTTT. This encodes CASSLFEGDNQPQHF.

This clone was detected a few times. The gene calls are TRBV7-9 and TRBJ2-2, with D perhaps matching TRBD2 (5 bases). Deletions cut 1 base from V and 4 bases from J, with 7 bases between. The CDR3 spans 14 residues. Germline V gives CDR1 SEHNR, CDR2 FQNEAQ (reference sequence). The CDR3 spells CASSLVAGTGELFF. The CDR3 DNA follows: TGTGCCAGCAGCTTAGTTGCGGGCACCGGGGAGCTGTTTTTT.

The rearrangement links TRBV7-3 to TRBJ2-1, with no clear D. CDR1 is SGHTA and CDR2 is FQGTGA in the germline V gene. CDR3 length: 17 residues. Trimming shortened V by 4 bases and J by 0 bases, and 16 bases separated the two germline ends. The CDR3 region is CASSSERSSSSYNEQFF. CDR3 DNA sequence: TGTGCCAGCAGCTCTGAGCGCTCGTCGTCCTCCTACAATGAGCAGTTCTTC.

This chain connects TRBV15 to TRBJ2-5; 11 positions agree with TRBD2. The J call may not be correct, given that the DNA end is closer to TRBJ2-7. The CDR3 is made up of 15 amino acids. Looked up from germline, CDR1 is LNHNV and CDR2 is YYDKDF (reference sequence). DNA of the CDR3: TGTGCCACCAGCAGAACTAGCGGGAGCGCCTACGAGCAGTACTTC. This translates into CATSRTSGSAYEQYF.

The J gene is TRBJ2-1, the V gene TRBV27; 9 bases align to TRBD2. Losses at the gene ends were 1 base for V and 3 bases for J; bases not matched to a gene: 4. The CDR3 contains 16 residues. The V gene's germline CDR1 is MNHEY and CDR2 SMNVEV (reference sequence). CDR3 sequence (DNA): TGTGCCAGCAGTTTATATGGACTAGCGAGCTACAATGAGCAGTTCTTC. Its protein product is CASSLYGLASYNEQFF.

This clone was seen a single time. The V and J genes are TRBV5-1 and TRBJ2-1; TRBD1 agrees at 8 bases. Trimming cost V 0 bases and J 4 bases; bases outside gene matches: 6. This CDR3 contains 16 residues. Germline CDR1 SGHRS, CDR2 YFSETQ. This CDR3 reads CASSLDARGLYNEQFF. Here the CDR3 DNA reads TGCGCCAGCAGCTTGGATGCCAGGGGGCTATACAATGAGCAGTTCTTC.

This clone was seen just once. The CDR3 reads CASSQDSYNEQFF. The CDR3 nucleotides are TGCGCCAGCAGCCAAGACAGCTACAATGAGCAGTTCTTC. The chain carries TRBV4-3 and TRBJ2-1; D gene unclear. The CDR3 runs to 13 residues. Germline assignment: CDR1 LGHNA and CDR2 YSLEER. Deletions cut 0 bases from V and 3 bases from J, with 3 bases between.

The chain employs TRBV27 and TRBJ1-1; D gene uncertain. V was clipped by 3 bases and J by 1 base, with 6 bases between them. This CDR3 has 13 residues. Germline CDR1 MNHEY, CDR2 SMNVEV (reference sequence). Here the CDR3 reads CASSLRGNTEAFF. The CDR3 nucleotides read TGTGCCAGCAGTTTGCGAGGGAACACTGAAGCTTTCTTT.

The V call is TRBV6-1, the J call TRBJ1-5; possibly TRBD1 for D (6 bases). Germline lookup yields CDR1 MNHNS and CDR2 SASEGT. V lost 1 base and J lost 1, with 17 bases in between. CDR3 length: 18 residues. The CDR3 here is CASSEDRERYTSNQPQHF. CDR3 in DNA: TGTGCCAGCAGTGAAGACAGGGAAAGGTATACCAGCAATCAGCCCCAGCATTTT.

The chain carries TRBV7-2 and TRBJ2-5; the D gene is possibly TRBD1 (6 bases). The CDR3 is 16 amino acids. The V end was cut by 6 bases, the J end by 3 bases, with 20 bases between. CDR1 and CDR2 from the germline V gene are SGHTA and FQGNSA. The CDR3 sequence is CASRLGGGRGKETQYF. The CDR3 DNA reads TGTGCCAGCAGACTAGGAGGTGGCAGGGGAAAAGAGACCCAGTACTTC.

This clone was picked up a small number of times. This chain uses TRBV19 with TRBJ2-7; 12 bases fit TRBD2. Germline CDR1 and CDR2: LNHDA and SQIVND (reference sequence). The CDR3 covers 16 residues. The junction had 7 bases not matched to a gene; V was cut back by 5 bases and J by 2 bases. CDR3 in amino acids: CASSPTSGRWTYEQYF. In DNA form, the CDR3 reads TGTGCCAGTAGTCCGACTAGCGGGAGATGGACCTACGAGCAGTACTTC.

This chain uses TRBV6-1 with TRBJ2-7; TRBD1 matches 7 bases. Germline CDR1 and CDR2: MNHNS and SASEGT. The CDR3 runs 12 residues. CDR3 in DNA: TGTGGAACTATCGGGACAGACTACGAGCAGTACTTC. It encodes CGTIGTDYEQYF.

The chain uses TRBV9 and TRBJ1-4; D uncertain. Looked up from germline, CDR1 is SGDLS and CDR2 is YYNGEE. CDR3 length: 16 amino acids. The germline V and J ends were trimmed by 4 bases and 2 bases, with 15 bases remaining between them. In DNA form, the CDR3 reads TGTGCCAGCAGCTCCCGATTGGTGCGGACTAATGAAAAACTGTTTTTT. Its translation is CASSSRLVRTNEKLFF.